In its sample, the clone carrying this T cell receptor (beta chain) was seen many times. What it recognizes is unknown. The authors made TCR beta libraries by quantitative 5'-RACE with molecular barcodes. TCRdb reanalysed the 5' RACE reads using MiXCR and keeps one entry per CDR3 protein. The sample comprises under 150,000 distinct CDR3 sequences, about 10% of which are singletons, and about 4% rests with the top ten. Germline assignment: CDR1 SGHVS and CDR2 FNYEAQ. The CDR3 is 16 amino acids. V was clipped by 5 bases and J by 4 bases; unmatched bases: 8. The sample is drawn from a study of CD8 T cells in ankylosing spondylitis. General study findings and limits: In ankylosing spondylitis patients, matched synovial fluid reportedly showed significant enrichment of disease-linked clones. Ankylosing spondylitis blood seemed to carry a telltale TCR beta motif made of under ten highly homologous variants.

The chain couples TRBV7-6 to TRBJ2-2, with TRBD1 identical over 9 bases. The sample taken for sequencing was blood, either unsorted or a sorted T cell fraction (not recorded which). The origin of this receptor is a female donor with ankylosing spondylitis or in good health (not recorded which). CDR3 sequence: CASSQLGQGLTGELFF. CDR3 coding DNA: TGTGCCAGCAGCCAGCTGGGACAGGGACTCACCGGGGAGCTGTTTTTT.